This T cell receptor (beta chain) was captured by sequencing in a study of blood T cells in healthy people across ages. Study-wide results and caveats: Both naive CD4+ cell counts and diversity were greater in long-lived donors than in aged donors.

Note on this clonotype: Its antigen is unknown.

The second PCR ran about 6 to 12 cycles with a sample-barcoded 5' primer and J-beta primers. One entry per CDR3 protein results from TCRdb running MiXCR on the 5' RACE reads. The sample lists under 800,000 distinct CDR3 sequences, under 25% occurring once. The CDR3 covers 12 residues. The germline CDR1 and CDR2 sequences are DFQATT and SNEGSKA (reference sequence). The rearrangement uses TRBV20-1 and TRBJ2-5, with TRBD1 matching over 7 bases. The closer fit of TRBJ2-7 to the DNA end suggests the J call may be wrong. This TCR derives from a man in his 70s in good health. Sequencing was performed on blood. In DNA form, the CDR3 reads TGCGGCATAAGACAGGGTGGCTACGAGCAGTACTTC. It translates to CGIRQGGYEQYF.